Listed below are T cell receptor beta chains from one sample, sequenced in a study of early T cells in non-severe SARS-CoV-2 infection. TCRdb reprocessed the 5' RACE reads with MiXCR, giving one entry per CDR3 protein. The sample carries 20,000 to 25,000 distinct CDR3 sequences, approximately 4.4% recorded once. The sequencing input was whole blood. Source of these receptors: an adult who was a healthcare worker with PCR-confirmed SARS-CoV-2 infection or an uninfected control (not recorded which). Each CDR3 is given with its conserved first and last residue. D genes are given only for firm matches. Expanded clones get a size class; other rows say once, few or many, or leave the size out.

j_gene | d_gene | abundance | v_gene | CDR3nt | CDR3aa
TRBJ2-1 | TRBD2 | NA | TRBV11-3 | TGTGCCAGCAGCTTAGGTAGCGGGAGCCACAATGAGCAGTTCTTC | CASSLGSGSHNEQFF
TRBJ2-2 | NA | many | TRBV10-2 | TGCGCCAGCAGTAGGGACCGCCTCCGAGATACCGGGGAGCTGTTTTTT | CASSRDRLRDTGELFF
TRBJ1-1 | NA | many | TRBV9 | TGTGCCAGCAGCCCCGGGCCCTCGAACACTGAAGCTTTCTTT | CASSPGPSNTEAFF
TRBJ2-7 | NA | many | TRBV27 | TGTGCCAGCAGTTTAAGGCGCCACTACGAGCAGTACTTC | CASSLRRHYEQYF
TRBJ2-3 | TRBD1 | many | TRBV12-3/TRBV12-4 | TGTGCCAGCAGCTTTGTGGAGGGACAGGTTCCCACTTCAAGCGGAGATACGCAGTATTTT | CASSFVEGQVPTSSGDTQYF
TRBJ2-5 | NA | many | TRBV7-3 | TGTGCCAGCAGCTTTTTCGGGCAGCAAGAGACCCAGTACTTC | CASSFFGQQETQYF
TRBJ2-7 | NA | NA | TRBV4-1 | TGCGCCAGCAGCCAAGTGCCCGCCGACGAGCAGTACTTC | CASSQVPADEQYF
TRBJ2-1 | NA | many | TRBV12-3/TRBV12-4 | TGTGCCAGCAGTTCTCGGGGCATACCCTACAATGAGCAGTTCTTC | CASSSRGIPYNEQFF
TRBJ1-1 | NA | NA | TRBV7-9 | TGTGCCAGCACCCCTCGGGCTGAAGCTTTCTTT | CASTPRAEAFF
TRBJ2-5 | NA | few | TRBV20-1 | TGCAGTGCTAGGACTCAGGAGCTGGAGACCCAGTACTTC | CSARTQELETQYF
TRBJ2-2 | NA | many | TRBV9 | TGTGCCAGCAGCCTGGCGGCGGGCCCCATCACCGGGGAGCTGTTTTTT | CASSLAAGPITGELFF
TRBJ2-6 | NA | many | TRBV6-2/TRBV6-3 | TGTGCCAGCAACACCCTTGGCTCTGGGGCCAACGTCCTGACTTTC | CASNTLGSGANVLTF
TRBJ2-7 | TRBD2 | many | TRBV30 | TGTGCCTGGAGTGTATATCTTAGCGGGGGCAGGAGCTCCTACGAGCAGTACTTC | CAWSVYLSGGRSSYEQYF
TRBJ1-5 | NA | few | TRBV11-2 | TGTGCCAGCAGCTTATCTCTGCAACAGCCCCAGCATTTT | CASSLSLQQPQHF
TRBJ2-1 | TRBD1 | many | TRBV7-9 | TGTGCCAGCAGGCCGGGACAGGGGGCCGATGAGCAGTTCTTC | CASRPGQGADEQFF
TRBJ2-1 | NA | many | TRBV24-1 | TGTGCCACCAGTGATCCCGGAGGGAGTTCCTACAATGAGCAGTTCTTC | CATSDPGGSSYNEQFF
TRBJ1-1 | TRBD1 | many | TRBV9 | TGTGCCAGCAGCGTAGGAGGGGGCGGTGAAGCTTTCTTT | CASSVGGGGEAFF
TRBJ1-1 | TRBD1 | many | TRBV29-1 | TGCAGCGTTGGGCCGGGACAGAGGATTTCGAACACTGAAGCTTTCTTT | CSVGPGQRISNTEAFF
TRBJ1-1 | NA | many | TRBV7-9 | TGTGCCAGCAGCTTAGCCAGGCTTTCACCGGCTTTCTTT | CASSLARLSPAFF
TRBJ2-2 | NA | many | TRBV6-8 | TGTGCCTCTTCACCCAGTTCGCACACCGGGGAGCTGTTTTTT | CASSPSSHTGELFF
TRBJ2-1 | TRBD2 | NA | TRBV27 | TGTGCCAGCACGGTAGCGGGAGGGGTGAGCAATGAGCAGTTCTTC | CASTVAGGVSNEQFF
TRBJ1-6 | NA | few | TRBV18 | TGTGCCAGCTCACCACAGGGTTTCGGCTCACCCCTCCACTTT | CASSPQGFGSPLHF
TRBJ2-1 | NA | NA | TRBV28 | TGTGCCACCTCGGGACTCTCGGGCTACAATGAGCAGTTCTTC | CATSGLSGYNEQFF
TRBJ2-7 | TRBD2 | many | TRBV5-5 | TGTGCCAGCAGCGGTATAGCGGGGGCCTACGAGCAGTACTTC | CASSGIAGAYEQYF
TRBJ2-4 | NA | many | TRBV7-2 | TGTGCCAGCAAAGTATCCGGACCTGGAAACATTCAGTACTTC | CASKVSGPGNIQYF
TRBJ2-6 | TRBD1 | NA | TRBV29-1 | TGCAGCGTTGAAGATGTGGACAGGGAAGACTCTGGGGCCAACGTCCTGACTTTC | CSVEDVDREDSGANVLTF
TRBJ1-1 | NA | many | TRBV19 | TGTGCCAGTAGTACATTAAACAGGGATGAAGCTTTCTTT | CASSTLNRDEAFF
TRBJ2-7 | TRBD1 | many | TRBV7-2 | TGTGCCAGCAGCGCCGACAGGGGGCACTCCTACGAGCAGTACTTC | CASSADRGHSYEQYF
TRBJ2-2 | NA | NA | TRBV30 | TGTGCCTGGAGGGCCGGTGCGACAATAAACACCGGGGAGCTGTTTTTT | CAWRAGATINTGELFF